This T cell receptor beta chain derives from a study of blood T cell repertoires in COVID-19. Study overall: In each case, the material was cDNA or gDNA derived from T cells, B-cell-depleted T cells, or PBMCs.

The V end lost 4 bases, the J end lost 2 bases, and 9 bases lay between the germline ends. Germline V lookup: CDR1 LGHDT, CDR2 YNNKEL (reference sequence). The CDR3 contains 14 residues. The table came from immunoSEQ multiplex PCR; TCRdb's copy has only in-frame clones and leaves some out. The top ten clones hold about 0.95% of a sample with 220,000 or so clones, 85% to 90% of them seen once. The TCR sequence derives from a man in his fifties who had been exposed to COVID-19. The sequenced sample consisted of PBMCs or T cells enriched from blood (not recorded which). The genes are TRBV3-1 (or the pseudogene TRBV3-2) and TRBJ1-3; perhaps TRBD1 as D (6 bases). CDR3 DNA sequence: TGTGCCAGCAGCCGCAGGGGACCTGGAAACACCATATATTTT. It yields the protein CASSRRGPGNTIYF.